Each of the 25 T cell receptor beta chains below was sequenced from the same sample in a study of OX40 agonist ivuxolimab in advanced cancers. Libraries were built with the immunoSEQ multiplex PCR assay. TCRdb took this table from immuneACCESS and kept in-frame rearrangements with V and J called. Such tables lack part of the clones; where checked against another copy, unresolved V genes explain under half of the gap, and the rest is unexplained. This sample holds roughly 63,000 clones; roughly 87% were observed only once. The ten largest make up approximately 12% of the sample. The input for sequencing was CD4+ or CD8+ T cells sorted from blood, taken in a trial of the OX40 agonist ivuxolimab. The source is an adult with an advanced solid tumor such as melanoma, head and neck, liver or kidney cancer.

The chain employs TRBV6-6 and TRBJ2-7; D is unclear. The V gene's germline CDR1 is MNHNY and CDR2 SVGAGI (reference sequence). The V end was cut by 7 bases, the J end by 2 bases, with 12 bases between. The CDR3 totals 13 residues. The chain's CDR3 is CASTQSETYEQYF. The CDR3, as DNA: TGTGCCAGCACCCAATCAGAGACCTACGAGCAGTACTTC.

The CDR3 DNA reads TGCGCCAGCAGCTTGGCTAGCGGGCAAACAGATACGCAGTATTTT. Amino acids: CASSLASGQTDTQYF. This chain joins TRBV5-1 and TRBJ2-3; TRBD2 aligns across 8 bases. J was trimmed by 3 bases and V by 0 bases; bases with no gene match: 3. From germline, CDR1 is SGHRS and CDR2 YFSETQ. The CDR3 has 15 residues. The complete variable domain, with remaining parts taken from reference TRBV5-1 and TRBJ2-3, reads KAGVTQTPRYLIKTRGQQVTLSCSPISGHRSVSWYQQTPGQGLQFLFEYFSETQRNKGNFPGRFSGRQFSNSRSEMNVSTLELGDSALYLCASSLASGQTDTQYFGPGTRLTVL.

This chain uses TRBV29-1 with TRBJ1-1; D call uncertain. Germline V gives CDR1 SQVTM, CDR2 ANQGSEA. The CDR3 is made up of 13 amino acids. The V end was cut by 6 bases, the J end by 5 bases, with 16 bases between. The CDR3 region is CSVIRGDGTEAFF. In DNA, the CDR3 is TGCAGCGTAATTCGGGGAGATGGGACTGAAGCTTTCTTT. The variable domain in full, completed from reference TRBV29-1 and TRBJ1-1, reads SAVISQKPSRDICQRGTSLTIQCQVDSQVTMMFWYRQQPGQSLTLIATANQGSEATYESGFVIDKFPISRPNLTFSTLTVSNMSPEDSSIYLCSVIRGDGTEAFFGQGTRLTVV.

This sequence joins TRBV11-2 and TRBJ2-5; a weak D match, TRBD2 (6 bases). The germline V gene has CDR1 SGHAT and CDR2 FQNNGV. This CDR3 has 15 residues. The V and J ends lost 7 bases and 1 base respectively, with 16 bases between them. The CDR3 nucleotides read TGTGCCAGCATCCCCCGGGGGAAAACCCAAGAGACCCAGTACTTC. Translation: CASIPRGKTQETQYF.

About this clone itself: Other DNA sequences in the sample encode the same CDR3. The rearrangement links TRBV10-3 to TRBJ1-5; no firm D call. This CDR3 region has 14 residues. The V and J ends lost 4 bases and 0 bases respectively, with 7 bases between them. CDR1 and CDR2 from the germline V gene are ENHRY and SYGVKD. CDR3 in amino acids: CAISGEYSNQPQHF. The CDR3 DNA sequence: TGTGCCATCAGTGGAGAATATAGCAATCAGCCCCAGCATTTT.

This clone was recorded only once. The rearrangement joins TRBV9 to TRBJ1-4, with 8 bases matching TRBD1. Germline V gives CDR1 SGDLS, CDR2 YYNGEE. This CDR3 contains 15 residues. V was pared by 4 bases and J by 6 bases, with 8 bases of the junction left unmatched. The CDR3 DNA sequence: TGTGCCAGCAGCCTTCAGGGGGCGCTGGATGAAAAACTGTTTTTT. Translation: CASSLQGALDEKLFF.

The CDR3 loop is CAWSESNEQYF. The CDR3 region has the DNA TGTGCCTGGAGTGAGTCAAACGAGCAGTACTTC. V is TRBV30 and J is TRBJ2-7; D remains ambiguous. Germline CDR1 GTSNPN, CDR2 SVGIG (reference sequence). The CDR3 is 11 residues long. Trimming stripped 1 base from V and 5 bases from J, with 6 bases between.

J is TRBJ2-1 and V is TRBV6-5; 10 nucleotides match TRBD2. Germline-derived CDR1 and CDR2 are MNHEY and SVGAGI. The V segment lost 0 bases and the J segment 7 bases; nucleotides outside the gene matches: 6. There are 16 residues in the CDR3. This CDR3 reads CASSYSSGGAHNEQFF. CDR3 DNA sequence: TGTGCCAGCAGTTACTCGAGCGGGGGGGCTCATAATGAGCAGTTCTTC.

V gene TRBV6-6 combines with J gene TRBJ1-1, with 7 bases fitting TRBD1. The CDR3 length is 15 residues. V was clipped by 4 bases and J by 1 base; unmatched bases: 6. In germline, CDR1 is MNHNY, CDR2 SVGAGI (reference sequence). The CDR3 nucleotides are TGTGCCAGCAGTTCCGCGGGACAGACGAACACTGAAGCTTTCTTT. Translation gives CASSSAGQTNTEAFF.

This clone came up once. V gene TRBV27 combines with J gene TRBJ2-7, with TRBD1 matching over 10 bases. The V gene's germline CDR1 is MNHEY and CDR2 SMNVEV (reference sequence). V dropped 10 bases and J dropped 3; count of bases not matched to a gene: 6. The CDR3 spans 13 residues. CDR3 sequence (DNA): TGTGCCACCAGACAGGGGGCTTACTACGAGCAGTACTTC. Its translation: CATRQGAYYEQYF.

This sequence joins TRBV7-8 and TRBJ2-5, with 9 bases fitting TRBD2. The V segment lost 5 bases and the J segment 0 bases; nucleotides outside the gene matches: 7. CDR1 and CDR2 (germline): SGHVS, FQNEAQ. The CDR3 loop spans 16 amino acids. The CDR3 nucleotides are TGTGCCAGCAGCCCCTCGGCGGGGGGGTACCAAGAGACCCAGTACTTC. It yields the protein CASSPSAGGYQETQYF.

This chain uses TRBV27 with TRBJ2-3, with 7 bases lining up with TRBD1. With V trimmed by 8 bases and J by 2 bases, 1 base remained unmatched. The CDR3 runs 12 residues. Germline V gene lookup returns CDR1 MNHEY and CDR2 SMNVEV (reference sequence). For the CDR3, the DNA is TGTGCCAGCGGACAGGACACAGATACGCAGTATTTT. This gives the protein CASGQDTDTQYF.

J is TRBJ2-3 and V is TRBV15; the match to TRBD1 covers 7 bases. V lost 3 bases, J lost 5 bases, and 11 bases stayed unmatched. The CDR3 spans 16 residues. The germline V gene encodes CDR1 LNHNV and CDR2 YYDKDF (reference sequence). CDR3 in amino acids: CATSSEEGGGLDTQYF. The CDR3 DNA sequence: TGTGCCACCAGCAGTGAGGAAGGGGGCGGATTAGATACGCAGTATTTT.

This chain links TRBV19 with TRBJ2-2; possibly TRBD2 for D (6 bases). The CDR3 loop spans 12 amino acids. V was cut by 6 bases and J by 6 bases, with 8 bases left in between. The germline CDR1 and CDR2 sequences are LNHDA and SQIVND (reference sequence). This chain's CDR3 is CASRGEAGELFF. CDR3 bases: TGTGCCAGTAGGGGGGAGGCCGGGGAGCTGTTTTTT.

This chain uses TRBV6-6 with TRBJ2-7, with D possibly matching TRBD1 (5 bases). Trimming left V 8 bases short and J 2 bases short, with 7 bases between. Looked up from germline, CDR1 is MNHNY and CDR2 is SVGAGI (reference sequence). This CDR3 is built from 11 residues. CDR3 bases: TGTGCCAGCGCAGGGACCTACGAGCAGTACTTC. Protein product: CASAGTYEQYF.

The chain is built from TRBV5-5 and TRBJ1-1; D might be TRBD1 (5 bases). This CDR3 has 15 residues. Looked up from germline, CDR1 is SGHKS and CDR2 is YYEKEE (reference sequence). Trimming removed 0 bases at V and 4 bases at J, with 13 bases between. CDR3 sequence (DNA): TGTGCCAGCAGCTTGGCCCAGGGCGGTGGCACTGAAGCTTTCTTT. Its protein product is CASSLAQGGGTEAFF.

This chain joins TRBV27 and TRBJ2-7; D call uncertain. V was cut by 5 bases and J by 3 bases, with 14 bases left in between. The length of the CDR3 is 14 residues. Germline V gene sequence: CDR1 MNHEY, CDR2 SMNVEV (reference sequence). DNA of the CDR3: TGTGCCAGCAGTCTCTCAGGAACAATCTACGAGCAGTACTTC. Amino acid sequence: CASSLSGTIYEQYF.

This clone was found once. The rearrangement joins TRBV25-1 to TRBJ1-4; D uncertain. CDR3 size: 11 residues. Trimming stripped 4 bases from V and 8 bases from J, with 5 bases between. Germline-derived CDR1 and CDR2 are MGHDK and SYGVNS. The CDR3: CASSVSEKLFF. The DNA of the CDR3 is TGTGCCAGCAGTGTGAGCGAAAAACTGTTTTTT.

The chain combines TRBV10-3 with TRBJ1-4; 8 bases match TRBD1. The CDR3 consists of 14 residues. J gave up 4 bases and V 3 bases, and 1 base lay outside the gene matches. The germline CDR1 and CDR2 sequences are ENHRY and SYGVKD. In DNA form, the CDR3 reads TGTGCCATCAGTGACGACAGGGGTAATGAAAAACTGTTTTTT. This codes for CAISDDRGNEKLFF.

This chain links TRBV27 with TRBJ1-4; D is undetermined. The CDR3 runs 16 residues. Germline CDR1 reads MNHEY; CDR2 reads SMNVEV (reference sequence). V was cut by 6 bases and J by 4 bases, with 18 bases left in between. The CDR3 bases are TGTGCCAGCAGGGGGTGCCCACAAGAATTTAATGAAAAACTGTTTTTT. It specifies CASRGCPQEFNEKLFF.

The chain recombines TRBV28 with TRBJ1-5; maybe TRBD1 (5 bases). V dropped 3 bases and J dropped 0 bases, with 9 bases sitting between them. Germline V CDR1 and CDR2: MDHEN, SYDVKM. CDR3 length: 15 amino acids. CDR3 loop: CASSLGGYSNQPQHF. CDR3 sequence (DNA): TGTGCCAGCAGTTTGGGGGGTTATAGCAATCAGCCCCAGCATTTT. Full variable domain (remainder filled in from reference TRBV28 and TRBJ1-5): DVKVTQSSRYLVKRTGEKVFLECVQDMDHENMFWYRQDPGLGLRLIYFSYDVKMKEKGDIPEGYSVSREKKERFSLILESASTNQTSMYLCASSLGGYSNQPQHFGDGTRLSIL.

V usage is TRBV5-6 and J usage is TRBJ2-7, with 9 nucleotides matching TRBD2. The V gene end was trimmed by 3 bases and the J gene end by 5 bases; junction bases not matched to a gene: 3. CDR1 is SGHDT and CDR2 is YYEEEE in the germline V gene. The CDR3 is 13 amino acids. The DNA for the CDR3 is TGTGCCAGCAGCTCGATAGCGGGAGACGAGCAGTACTTC. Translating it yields CASSSIAGDEQYF.

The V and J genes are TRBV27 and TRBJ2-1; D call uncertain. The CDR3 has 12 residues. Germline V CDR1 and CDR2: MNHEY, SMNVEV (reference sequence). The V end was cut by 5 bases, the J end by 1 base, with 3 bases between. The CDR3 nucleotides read TGTGCCAGCAGTACTTCCTACAATGAGCAGTTCTTC. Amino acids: CASSTSYNEQFF.

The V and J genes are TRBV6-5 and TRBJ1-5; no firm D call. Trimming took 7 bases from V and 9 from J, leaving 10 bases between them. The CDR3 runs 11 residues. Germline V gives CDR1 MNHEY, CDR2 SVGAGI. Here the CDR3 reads CASTDSGPQHF. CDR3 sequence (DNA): TGTGCCAGCACCGATTCTGGGCCCCAGCATTTT.

CDR3: CASRKTGWNTEAFF. Written as DNA, the CDR3 is TGTGCCAGCAGGAAGACAGGGTGGAACACTGAAGCTTTCTTT. V is TRBV27 and J is TRBJ1-1; 7 bases fit TRBD1. Looked up from germline, CDR1 is MNHEY and CDR2 is SMNVEV (reference sequence). CDR3 size: 14 residues. The V gene end was trimmed by 6 bases and the J gene end by 1 base; junction bases not matched to a gene: 5.